Presented here are 27 T cell receptor beta chains from one specimen sequenced in a study of T-cell memory formation after mild COVID-19. Via MiXCR, TCRdb re-called the 5' RACE reads, giving one row per CDR3 protein. The repertoire has about 270,000 distinct CDR3 sequences, 16% of them found once; the top ten carry around 20%. The sample comprised PBMCs or a T cell subset sorted from them (not recorded which). These receptors originate from a man aged 18 to 29 who had mild COVID-19 (a few samples of this study predate the infection). Cell type and time point are not known.

This clonotype was seen more than once but under ten times. The V and J genes are TRBV20-1 and TRBJ1-2, with a possible D match to TRBD1 (5 bases). This CDR3 is 20 amino acids long. V lost 3 bases and J 4 bases, leaving 33 bases between the germline ends. Germline CDR1 DFQATT, CDR2 SNEGSKA (reference sequence). The CDR3 protein is CSARGQSRQGNVGGIYGYTF. The CDR3 nucleotides read TGCAGTGCTAGGGGTCAGAGCAGGCAAGGGAATGTTGGGGGAATCTATGGCTACACCTTC.

In this sample, this clonotype turned up a few times. The chain is built from TRBV11-2 and TRBJ2-5, with D possibly TRBD1 on 6 matching bases. The CDR3 spans 15 residues. Germline CDR1 and CDR2: SGHAT and FQNNGV. The V end lost 1 base, the J end lost 5 bases, and 14 bases lay between the germline ends. The CDR3 loop reads CASSLGTGKRETQYF. CDR3 nucleotides: TGTGCCAGCAGCTTAGGTACAGGGAAAAGGGAGACCCAGTACTTC. Together with reference TRBV11-2 and TRBJ2-5, the CDR3 gives the full variable domain: EAGVAQSPRYKIIEKRQSVAFWCNPISGHATLYWYQQILGQGPKLLIQFQNNGVVDDSQLPKDRFSAERLKGVDSTLKIQPAKLEDSAVYLCASSLGTGKRETQYFGPGTRLLVL.

The chain has TRBV6-6 and TRBJ1-2, with unresolved D. Trimming pared 6 bases from V and 0 bases from J, leaving 23 bases between. CDR1 and CDR2 from the germline V gene are MNHNY and SVGAGI (reference sequence). This CDR3 spans 18 amino acids. The CDR3 DNA reads TGTGCCAGCAGCTCCTCTGGGGTTCGACCACAAGCTAACTATGGCTACACCTTC. It encodes CASSSSGVRPQANYGYTF.

V is TRBV7-3 and J is TRBJ2-1; 7 bases are shared with TRBD2. Germline loops: CDR1 SGHTA, CDR2 FQGTGA. This CDR3 is 16 amino acids long. After removal of 5 bases from V and 8 bases from J, the junction contained 15 bases not matched to a gene. The DNA for the CDR3 is TGTGCCAGCAGCCTGACGGGGGGAAACTCGGTCGATGAGCAGTTCTTC. Its protein is CASSLTGGNSVDEQFF.

The chain is built from TRBV10-3 and TRBJ1-5; D remains unclear. Germline V lookup: CDR1 ENHRY, CDR2 SYGVKD. The CDR3 has 13 residues. The V gene lost 7 bases and the J gene lost 4 bases, with 11 bases spanning the gap. The CDR3 DNA follows: TGTGCCATCACGGACGGAATAAATCAGCCCCAGCATTTT. Protein product: CAITDGINQPQHF.

The chain uses TRBV10-3 and TRBJ1-1, with 7 bases aligning to TRBD1. Germline V gene sequence: CDR1 ENHRY, CDR2 SYGVKD. This CDR3 spans 13 amino acids. The trim removed 6 bases at V and 4 bases at J, leaving 5 bases unmatched. The CDR3 loop reads CAIRSTGSTEAFF. In nucleotides, the CDR3 is TGTGCCATCAGGTCGACAGGGAGCACTGAAGCTTTCTTT.

This clonotype was detected a few times. The gene calls are TRBV12-3 or TRBV12-4 and TRBJ2-3; 13 positions agree with TRBD2. The CDR3 runs 16 residues. The junction had 4 bases not matched to a gene; V was cut back by 6 bases and J by 1 base. As DNA, the CDR3 is TGTGCCAGCAGCCGCGGACTAGCGGGGGGCACAGATACGCAGTATTTT. This codes for CASSRGLAGGTDTQYF.

This clonotype was recorded a few times. The chain employs TRBV28 and TRBJ1-1; D gene ambiguous. This CDR3 is built from 14 residues. V lost 4 bases, J lost 1 base, and 10 bases lay in between. CDR1 is MDHEN and CDR2 is SYDVKM in the germline V gene. The CDR3 protein is CASSSARQNTEAFF. In DNA, the CDR3 is TGTGCCAGCAGTTCCGCCCGACAGAACACTGAAGCTTTCTTT.

The chain couples TRBV13 to TRBJ2-3, with D possibly being TRBD2 (6 bases). The V gene lost 5 bases and the J gene lost 0 bases, with 18 bases spanning the gap. Germline V gene lookup returns CDR1 PRHDT and CDR2 FYEKMQ (reference sequence). The CDR3 totals 17 residues. The CDR3 is CASSPLRRGTSTDTQYF. Here the CDR3 DNA reads TGTGCCAGCAGCCCACTCCGGAGGGGCACTAGCACAGATACGCAGTATTTT.

This clonotype was detected only a few times. The chain combines TRBV9 with TRBJ2-3; a weak D match, TRBD2 (6 bases). Germline V gene data show CDR1 as SGDLS and CDR2 as YYNGEE. This CDR3 contains 16 residues. The V end lost 4 bases, the J end lost 0 bases, and 15 bases lay between the germline ends. Written as DNA, the CDR3 is TGTGCCAGCAGCACCCGGGGCGGGGCTAGCACAGATACGCAGTATTTT. It specifies CASSTRGGASTDTQYF.

This clonotype was observed a few times. The V gene is TRBV6-1, the J gene TRBJ1-6; the D gene is possibly TRBD1 (5 bases). CDR3 size: 16 residues. Germline lookup yields CDR1 MNHNS and CDR2 SASEGT. Trimming left V 3 bases short and J 6 bases short, with 15 bases between. CDR3 loop: CASSESPETANSPLHF. The CDR3 coding sequence is TGTGCCAGCAGTGAGAGTCCGGAGACAGCTAATTCACCCCTCCACTTT.

The V call is TRBV28, the J call TRBJ1-5; D gene uncertain. The CDR3 sequence is 12 residues long. Germline lookup yields CDR1 MDHEN and CDR2 SYDVKM. The V end lost 1 base, the J end lost 3 bases, and 1 base lay between the germline ends. The CDR3: CASSLFNQPQHF. The CDR3 nucleotides are TGTGCCAGCAGTTTATTCAATCAGCCCCAGCATTTT. Variable domain in full (rest from reference TRBV28 and TRBJ1-5): DVKVTQSSRYLVKRTGEKVFLECVQDMDHENMFWYRQDPGLGLRLIYFSYDVKMKEKGDIPEGYSVSREKKERFSLILESASTNQTSMYLCASSLFNQPQHFGDGTRLSIL.

V gene TRBV12-3 or TRBV12-4 combines with J gene TRBJ2-5; TRBD1 might be the D (7 bases). Trimming cost V 8 bases and J 5 bases, with 18 bases left between them. The CDR3 sequence is 14 residues long. CDR3 protein: CASSGVGGQETQYF. In DNA, the CDR3 is TGTGCCAGCTCCGGGGTGGGGGGACAGGAGACCCAGTACTTC.

A few counts support this clonotype. This chain uses TRBV19 with TRBJ1-2, with 8 nucleotides matching TRBD1. Germline CDR1 LNHDA, CDR2 SQIVND (reference sequence). CDR3 size: 15 residues. V gave up 9 bases and J gave up 6 bases; unmatched junction bases: 15. The CDR3 DNA sequence: TGTGCCAGCAAGGAACAGGGGGGCATTTTCGATGGCTACACCTTC. Protein: CASKEQGGIFDGYTF.

The sample holds a few counts of this clonotype. The chain couples TRBV27 to TRBJ2-5; D unresolved. Per the germline V gene, CDR1 is MNHEY and CDR2 is SMNVEV (reference sequence). The CDR3 length is 11 residues. V dropped 6 bases and J dropped 3 bases, with 5 bases sitting between them. The CDR3 region is CASSSKETQYF. DNA for the CDR3: TGTGCCAGCAGCTCTAAAGAGACCCAGTACTTC.

This clonotype turned up a few times. This sequence joins TRBV7-2 and TRBJ2-5; D uncertain. Trimming shortened V by 4 bases and J by 5 bases, and 14 bases separated the two germline ends. This CDR3 has 14 residues. Germline CDR1 reads SGHTA; CDR2 reads FQGNSA. The CDR3 loop is CASSSDTLWETQYF. For the CDR3, the DNA is TGTGCCAGCAGCTCAGATACCCTATGGGAGACCCAGTACTTC.

This chain connects TRBV5-4 to TRBJ2-1, with a weak D call TRBD2 (5 bases). CDR1 is SGHNT and CDR2 is YYREEE in the germline V gene (reference sequence). The CDR3 runs to 14 residues. V lost 0 bases, J lost 7 bases, and 11 bases lay in between. CDR3 residues: CASSLGSDWNEQFF. The CDR3 DNA follows: TGTGCCAGCAGCTTGGGATCGGACTGGAATGAGCAGTTCTTC.

The chain uses TRBV7-9 and TRBJ2-7, with D unresolved. In germline, CDR1 is SEHNR, CDR2 FQNEAQ (reference sequence). Trimming cost V 5 bases and J 7 bases, with 15 bases left between them. The CDR3 length is 13 residues. CDR3 nucleotides: TGTGCCAGCAGCCCCCCCGAAGCCCGAGAGCAGTACTTC. Translated: CASSPPEAREQYF.

The chain couples TRBV20-1 to TRBJ2-3; TRBD1 might be the D (5 bases). Germline V gene data show CDR1 as DFQATT and CDR2 as SNEGSKA (reference sequence). The CDR3 is 14 amino acids. V gave up 3 bases and J gave up 3 bases, with 13 bases separating them. CDR3 sequence: CSARVGARTDTQYF. CDR3 in DNA: TGCAGTGCTAGGGTAGGGGCCCGGACAGATACGCAGTATTTT.

This clonotype was seen a few times. The rearrangement uses TRBV7-2 and TRBJ2-3, with 9 bases identical to TRBD2. The ends lost 3 bases at V and 3 bases at J; junction bases unmatched: 13. The CDR3 has 18 amino acids. Germline V gene data show CDR1 as SGHTA and CDR2 as FQGNSA. This CDR3 reads CASSFPRGGGALTDTQYF. In nucleotides, the CDR3 is TGTGCCAGCAGCTTCCCACGCGGCGGGGGGGCCTTGACAGATACGCAGTATTTT.

This clonotype was picked up a small number of times. The rearrangement links TRBV20-1 to TRBJ2-3, with 8 bases that match TRBD2. The CDR3 runs 14 residues. Germline CDR1 DFQATT, CDR2 SNEGSKA (reference sequence). V was pared by 3 bases and J by 6 bases, with 8 bases of the junction left unmatched. In DNA, the CDR3 is TGCAGTGCTAGTATACCGGGGGGGCCGGATACGCAGTATTTT. Translated: CSASIPGGPDTQYF.

This clonotype came up a few times. This rearrangement joins TRBV7-6 to TRBJ2-3; 9 bases map to TRBD1. Germline CDR1 reads SGHVS; CDR2 reads FNYEAQ. The length of the CDR3 is 18 residues. V was clipped by 7 bases and J by 4 bases; unmatched bases: 18. Here the CDR3 DNA reads TGTGCCAGCACCCACGGCACGACAGGGGGTTGGGGGCCAGATACGCAGTATTTT. It yields the protein CASTHGTTGGWGPDTQYF.

The chain links TRBV18 to TRBJ1-2; D not resolved. V gave up 6 bases and J gave up 2 bases, with 13 bases separating them. The CDR3 extends over 14 amino acids. The germline V gene encodes CDR1 KGHSH and CDR2 LQKENI. CDR3 sequence: CASSAIGGNYGYTF. In nucleotides, the CDR3 is TGTGCCAGCTCCGCGATCGGAGGGAACTATGGCTACACCTTC.

V usage is TRBV7-8 and J usage is TRBJ2-1; D uncertain. CDR3 length: 14 amino acids. V was trimmed by 5 bases and J by 3 bases, leaving 11 bases between them. Germline lookup yields CDR1 SGHVS and CDR2 FQNEAQ. CDR3 region: CASSGELHYNEQFF. Written as DNA, the CDR3 is TGTGCCAGCAGCGGAGAGCTGCACTACAATGAGCAGTTCTTC.

The chain joins TRBV7-2 to TRBJ2-3, with no clear D. The length of the CDR3 is 13 residues. V shed 4 bases and J shed 6 bases, with 11 bases lying between them. Germline V gives CDR1 SGHTA, CDR2 FQGNSA. DNA of the CDR3: TGTGCCAGCAGCTCCCCGCAGACTGATACGCAGTATTTT. This translates into CASSSPQTDTQYF.

This clonotype was seen more than once but under ten times. The chain couples TRBV19 to TRBJ2-3; D may correspond to TRBD1 or TRBD2 (6 bases each). The V end was cut by 3 bases, the J end by 4 bases, with 14 bases between. Germline V gene lookup returns CDR1 LNHDA and CDR2 SQIVND (reference sequence). The CDR3 has 15 amino acids. The CDR3 DNA sequence: TGTGCCAGTAGTATGTATATTGGGGGGCCAGATACGCAGTATTTT. It specifies CASSMYIGGPDTQYF. The entire variable domain, with the rest obtained from reference TRBV19 and TRBJ2-3, is as follows: DGGITQSPKYLFRKEGQNVTLSCEQNLNHDAMYWYRQDPGQGLRLIYYSQIVNDFQKGDIAEGYSVSREKKESFPLTVTSAQKNPTAFYLCASSMYIGGPDTQYFGPGTRLTVL.

This clonotype was found many times. CDR3 sequence: CASSENNEQFF. Here the CDR3 DNA reads TGTGCCAGCAGTGAGAACAATGAGCAGTTCTTC. The chain is built from TRBV6-1 and TRBJ2-1; no reliable D call. The CDR3 sequence is 11 residues long. The V end was cut by 3 bases, the J end by 5 bases, with 2 bases between. Germline values: CDR1 MNHNS, CDR2 SASEGT.